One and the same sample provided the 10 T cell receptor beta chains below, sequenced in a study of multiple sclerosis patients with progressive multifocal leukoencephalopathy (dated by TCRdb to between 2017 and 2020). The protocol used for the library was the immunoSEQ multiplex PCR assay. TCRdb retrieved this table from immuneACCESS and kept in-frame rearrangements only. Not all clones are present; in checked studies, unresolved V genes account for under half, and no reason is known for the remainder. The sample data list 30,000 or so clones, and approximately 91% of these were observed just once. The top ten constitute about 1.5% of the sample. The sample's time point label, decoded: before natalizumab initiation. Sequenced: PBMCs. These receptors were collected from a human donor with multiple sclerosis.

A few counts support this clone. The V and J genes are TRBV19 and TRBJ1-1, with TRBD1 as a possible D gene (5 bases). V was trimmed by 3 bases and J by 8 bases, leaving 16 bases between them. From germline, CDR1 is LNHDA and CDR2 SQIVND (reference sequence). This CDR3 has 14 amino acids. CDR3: CASSMSRIGAEAFF. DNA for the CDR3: TGTGCCAGTAGTATGTCGCGGATCGGGGCCGAAGCTTTCTTT.

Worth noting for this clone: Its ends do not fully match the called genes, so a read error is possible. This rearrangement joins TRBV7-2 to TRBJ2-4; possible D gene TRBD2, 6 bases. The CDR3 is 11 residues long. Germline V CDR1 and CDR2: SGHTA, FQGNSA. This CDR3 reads CASSLDGSVFF. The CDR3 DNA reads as TGTGCCAGCAGCTTAGACGGGAGTGTATTCTTC.

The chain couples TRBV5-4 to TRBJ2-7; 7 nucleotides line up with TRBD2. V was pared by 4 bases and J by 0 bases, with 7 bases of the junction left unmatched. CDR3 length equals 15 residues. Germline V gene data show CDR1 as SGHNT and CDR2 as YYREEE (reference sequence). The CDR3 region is CASSPAGSSSYEQYF. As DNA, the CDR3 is TGTGCCAGCAGCCCAGCGGGATCCTCCTCCTACGAGCAGTACTTC.

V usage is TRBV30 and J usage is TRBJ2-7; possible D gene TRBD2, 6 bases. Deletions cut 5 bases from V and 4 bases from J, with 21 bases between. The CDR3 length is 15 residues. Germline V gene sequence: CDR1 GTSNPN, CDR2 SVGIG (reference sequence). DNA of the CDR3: TGTGCCTGGGACTACGACATGGGAGGTAGATACGAGCAGTACTTC. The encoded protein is CAWDYDMGGRYEQYF.

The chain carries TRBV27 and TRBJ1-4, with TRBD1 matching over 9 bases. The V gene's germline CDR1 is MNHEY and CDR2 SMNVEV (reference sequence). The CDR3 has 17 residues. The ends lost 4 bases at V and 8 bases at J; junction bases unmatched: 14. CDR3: CASSSPTSDRGGEKLFF. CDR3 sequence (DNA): TGTGCCAGCAGTTCACCGACGTCGGACAGGGGCGGGGAAAAACTGTTTTTT. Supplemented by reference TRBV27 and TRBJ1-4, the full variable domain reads EAQVTQNPRYLITVTGKKLTVTCSQNMNHEYMSWYRQDPGLGLRQIYYSMNVEVTDKGDVPEGYKVSRKEKRNFPLILESPSPNQTSLYFCASSSPTSDRGGEKLFFGSGTQLSVL.

The CDR3 region is CASSPLQQRDTQYF. For the CDR3, the DNA is TGTGCCAGCTCACCACTACAGCAGAGGGATACGCAGTATTTT. The chain links TRBV18 to TRBJ2-3; D unclear. This CDR3 region has 14 residues. Per the germline V gene, CDR1 is KGHSH and CDR2 is LQKENI. Trimming cost V 1 base and J 6 bases, with 11 bases left between them.

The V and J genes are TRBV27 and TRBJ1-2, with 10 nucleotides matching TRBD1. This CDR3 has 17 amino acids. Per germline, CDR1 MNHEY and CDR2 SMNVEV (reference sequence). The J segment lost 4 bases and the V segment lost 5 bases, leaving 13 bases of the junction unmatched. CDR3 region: CASSLSPDRGRVYGYTF. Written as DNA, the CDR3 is TGTGCCAGCAGTCTTAGCCCCGACAGGGGGCGCGTCTATGGCTACACCTTC.

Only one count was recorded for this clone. The CDR3 nucleotides read TGTGCCAGCGGACCGAGGGTAGGGACTTACAATGAGCAGTTCTTC. Residues: CASGPRVGTYNEQFF. This sequence joins TRBV27 and TRBJ2-1; possibly TRBD2 for D (6 bases). The germline V and J ends were trimmed by 8 bases and 4 bases, with 18 bases remaining between them. Per the germline V gene, CDR1 is MNHEY and CDR2 is SMNVEV (reference sequence). The CDR3 spans 15 residues.

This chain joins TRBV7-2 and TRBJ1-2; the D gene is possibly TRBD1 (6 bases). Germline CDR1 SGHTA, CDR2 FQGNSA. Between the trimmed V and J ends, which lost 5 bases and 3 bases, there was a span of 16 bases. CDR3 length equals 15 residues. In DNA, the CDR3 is TGTGCCAGCAGCCCCGGGGGGGGCGAATACTATGGCTACACCTTC. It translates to CASSPGGGEYYGYTF.

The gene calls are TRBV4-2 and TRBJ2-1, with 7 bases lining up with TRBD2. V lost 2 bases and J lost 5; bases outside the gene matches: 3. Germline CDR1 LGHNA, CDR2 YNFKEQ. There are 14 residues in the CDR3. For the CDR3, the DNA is TGTGCCAGCAGCCAACTCGGGACTAACAATGAGCAGTTCTTC. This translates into CASSQLGTNNEQFF.